This is a list of T cell receptor beta chains from one sample in a study of T-cell memory formation after mild COVID-19. Via MiXCR, TCRdb re-called the 5' RACE reads, giving one row per CDR3 protein. The data show about 310,000 distinct CDR3 sequences, 15% seen once. Sequenced: PBMCs or a T cell subset sorted from them (not recorded which). These TCRs come from a man younger than 35 who had mild COVID-19 (a few samples of this study predate the infection). Cell type and time point are not known. Each CDR3 is given without its conserved first and last residue.

length: 12; V: TRBV5-6; CDR3: ASSSRDRLAGYT
length: 12; V: TRBV5-1; CDR3: ASSLDEGRNIQY
length: 14; V: TRBV7-2; CDR3: ASRASTGRVDYGYT
length: 13; V: TRBV5-5; CDR3: ASSLMGRDTGELF
length: 11; V: TRBV7-2; CDR3: ASSLLAEDTQY
length: 13; V: TRBV5-1; CDR3: ASSPQSLNTGELF
length: 15; V: TRBV6-5; CDR3: ASARTFILRGTGELF
length: 13; V: TRBV2; CDR3: ASSEWTSSTDTQY
length: 11; V: TRBV27; CDR3: ASSPYSDEKLF
length: 13; V: TRBV12-3/TRBV12-4; CDR3: ASSLFGTLNTEAF
length: 12; V: TRBV5-4; CDR3: ASSSQGMRTPLH
length: 11; V: TRBV7-9; CDR3: ASSLKGLHGYT
length: 9; V: TRBV20-1; CDR3: SARDTGELF
length: 14; V: TRBV10-3; CDR3: AISESRGFSGNTIY
length: 13; V: TRBV7-9; CDR3: ASSLGDNLQETQY
length: 9; V: TRBV4-3; CDR3: ASSQGAEAF
length: 11; V: TRBV7-2; CDR3: ASSQDPKQTQY
length: 14; V: TRBV12-3/TRBV12-4; CDR3: ASRTRTGGNGNEQF
length: 13; V: TRBV6-6; CDR3: ASSRAGVPNNEQF
length: 10; V: TRBV6-2/TRBV6-3; CDR3: ASRTGNYGYT
length: 11; V: TRBV6-6; CDR3: ASSYLANYGYT
length: 12; V: TRBV5-1; CDR3: ASSQNLREETQY
length: 12; V: TRBV10-3; CDR3: AINDRVEGTEAF
length: 14; V: TRBV5-4; CDR3: ASSPDLGRTNTEAF
length: 14; V: TRBV4-1; CDR3: ASSQVPGEANYGYT